One and the same sample provided the 19 T cell receptor beta chains below, sequenced in a study of T-cell reconstitution after alpha-beta-depleted transplantation in children. Construction of the TCRbeta library involved unique molecular identifiers. Via MiXCR, TCRdb re-called the PCR reads, giving one row per CDR3 protein. The table lists fewer than 700,000 distinct CDR3 sequences, under 15% of them singletons, with over 2% in the top ten. The sequencing here drew on PBMCs, mostly from graft donor cells, taken 360 days after TCRalphabeta/CD19-depleted stem cell transplant. The receptors originated from a male patient aged 10 to 17 who had a stem cell transplant for acute myeloid leukemia, so the T cells may come from the graft donor.

In this sample, this clonotype turned up a few times. V and J are TRBV5-1 and TRBJ1-1; D might be TRBD1 (5 bases). This CDR3 has 15 residues. V was pared by 2 bases and J by 3 bases, with 14 bases between. CDR1 is SGHRS and CDR2 is YFSETQ in the germline V gene. The CDR3 is CASSFMGRLHTEAFF. The CDR3 region has the DNA TGCGCCAGCAGCTTCATGGGGCGACTCCACACTGAAGCTTTCTTT.

The CDR3 bases are TGCGCCAGCAGCCAAGAGCTCCCGGGGGATTACTACGAGCAGTACTTC. Protein: CASSQELPGDYYEQYF. J is TRBJ2-7 and V is TRBV4-3; TRBD2 is a possible D gene (6 bases). Trimming removed 0 bases at V and 3 bases at J, with 15 bases between. The CDR3 spans 16 residues. In germline, CDR1 is LGHNA, CDR2 YSLEER.

The chain uses TRBV6-1 and TRBJ2-1, with D uncertain. This CDR3 has 16 amino acids. V was clipped by 6 bases and J by 7 bases, with 22 bases between them. Germline V CDR1 and CDR2: MNHNS, SASEGT. The CDR3 sequence: CASSRGGRPLTNEQFF. In DNA form, the CDR3 reads TGTGCCAGCAGCCGCGGTGGACGGCCCCTTACTAATGAGCAGTTCTTC.

The rearrangement uses TRBV20-1 and TRBJ2-1, with TRBD1 matching over 8 bases. Germline CDR1 reads DFQATT; CDR2 reads SNEGSKA (reference sequence). With 6 bases clipped from V and 7 bases from J, the junction kept 11 bases outside the gene matches. This CDR3 has 14 residues. CDR3 in DNA: TGCAGTGCCAAGGACAGGGAATTCCCAAATGAGCAGTTCTTC. Translated: CSAKDREFPNEQFF.

The chain has TRBV27 and TRBJ2-1, with 12 bases lining up with TRBD2. This CDR3 contains 17 residues. V dropped 4 bases and J dropped 6; count of bases not matched to a gene: 10. Germline loops: CDR1 MNHEY, CDR2 SMNVEV (reference sequence). The CDR3 coding sequence is TGTGCCAGCAGTTCTCGACTAGCGGGAGTTGGGGGCAATGAGCAGTTCTTC. Its protein product is CASSSRLAGVGGNEQFF.

This clonotype has only a few counts. The chain uses TRBV6-1 and TRBJ2-2; D may be TRBD2 (6 bases). Trimming removed 5 bases from V and 6 bases from J, with 13 bases in between. The CDR3 is 14 amino acids. Germline CDR1 and CDR2: MNHNS and SASEGT. DNA of the CDR3: TGTGCCAGCAGTAAGACTAGTGGGGCCGGGGAGCTGTTTTTT. Translation gives CASSKTSGAGELFF.

The V and J genes are TRBV5-1 and TRBJ2-5, with 8 bases aligning to TRBD1. V was pared by 6 bases and J by 4 bases, with 11 bases of the junction left unmatched. Germline V gene data show CDR1 as SGHRS and CDR2 as YFSETQ. CDR3 size: 15 residues. The CDR3 nucleotides are TGCGCCAGCACAGGGGGCGGCATGAGTTTAGAGACCCAGTACTTC. Protein: CASTGGGMSLETQYF.

This chain joins TRBV3-1 and TRBJ2-1, with TRBD1 identical over 8 bases. This CDR3 comprises 17 residues. Trimming took 6 bases from V and 6 from J; bases not matched to a gene: 16. Germline assignment: CDR1 LGHDT and CDR2 YNNKEL (reference sequence). The CDR3 sequence: CASSPNPGQGGLNEQFF. The CDR3 DNA follows: TGTGCCAGCAGTCCCAACCCCGGACAGGGAGGTCTCAATGAGCAGTTCTTC.

The genes are TRBV27 and TRBJ2-7; D tentatively reads TRBD1 or TRBD2 (5 bases each). This CDR3 has 15 amino acids. The germline CDR1 and CDR2 sequences are MNHEY and SMNVEV (reference sequence). V gave up 4 bases and J gave up 3 bases, with 16 bases separating them. The CDR3 region is CASSSRDVNIYEQYF. CDR3 coding DNA: TGTGCCAGCAGTTCCCGGGACGTCAACATCTACGAGCAGTACTTC.

This chain connects TRBV5-1 to TRBJ1-3, with 7 bases fitting TRBD1. Germline CDR1 SGHRS, CDR2 YFSETQ. Trimming took 2 bases from V and 0 from J; bases not matched to a gene: 5. The CDR3 has 16 amino acids. CDR3 sequence reads: CASSLRDSSSGNTIYF. Here the CDR3 DNA reads TGCGCCAGCAGCTTACGGGACAGCTCCTCTGGAAACACCATATATTTT.

This clonotype was recorded many times. This chain's CDR3 is CASSYPGREGRNEQFF. CDR3 in DNA: TGTGCCAGCAGTTACCCTGGGCGGGAGGGCCGAAATGAGCAGTTCTTC. The chain employs TRBV28 and TRBJ2-1; TRBD2 agrees at 9 bases. CDR1 MDHEN and CDR2 SYDVKM come from the germline V gene. With V trimmed by 4 bases and J by 7 bases, 11 bases remained unmatched. The CDR3 length is 16 residues.

The sample holds a few counts of this clonotype. V is TRBV14 and J is TRBJ1-5; D is unresolved. Germline assignment: CDR1 SGHDN and CDR2 FVKESK. This CDR3 is 15 amino acids long. Deletions cut 1 base from V and 4 bases from J, with 11 bases between. The CDR3 nucleotides are TGTGCCAGCAGCCAAGCTGGCGGGTTTAATCAGCCCCAGCATTTT. Amino acids: CASSQAGGFNQPQHF.

A word on this clonotype: Possible read error: a much larger clone is one base away. The chain couples TRBV20-1 to TRBJ2-7; the D gene is possibly TRBD1 (6 bases). This CDR3 comprises 17 residues. Germline V gene lookup returns CDR1 DFQATT and CDR2 SNEGSKA (reference sequence). The CDR3 is CCASLAKGTLQDYEQYF. CDR3 bases: TGCTGTGCTAGCCTCGCTAAGGGGACACTGCAGGATTACGAGCAGTACTTC.

The chain joins TRBV5-1 to TRBJ2-2; D call uncertain. V lost 4 bases, J lost 4 bases, and 20 bases lay in between. This CDR3 has 17 amino acids. Germline loops: CDR1 SGHRS, CDR2 YFSETQ. The CDR3 here is CASSGPPAISVTGELFF. In nucleotides, the CDR3 is TGCGCCAGCAGCGGACCACCGGCGATATCGGTCACCGGGGAGCTGTTTTTT.

This clonotype came up many times. The chain couples TRBV6-1 to TRBJ2-7, with D tentatively TRBD1 (6 bases). Trimming took 8 bases from V and 3 from J, leaving 14 bases between them. The germline gives CDR1 MNHNS, CDR2 SASEGT. CDR3 length: 13 residues. CDR3 region: CASARTVIYEQYF. CDR3 coding DNA: TGTGCCAGCGCACGGACAGTTATCTACGAGCAGTACTTC.

The chain employs TRBV4-3 and TRBJ2-1, with 13 bases aligning to TRBD2. The CDR3 totals 14 residues. Trimming took 5 bases from V and 9 from J; bases not matched to a gene: 4. Germline CDR1 LGHNA, CDR2 YSLEER. CDR3 bases: TGCGCCAGCAGCGGACTAGCGGGAGATCGTGAGCAGTTCTTC. Translating it yields CASSGLAGDREQFF.

V and J are TRBV28 and TRBJ1-6; D uncertain. Germline V CDR1 and CDR2: MDHEN, SYDVKM. CDR3 length: 13 amino acids. Trimming took off 3 bases at V and 9 bases at J, with 9 bases between the two ends. This CDR3 is CASSFPGGSPLHF. The CDR3 coding sequence is TGTGCCAGCAGTTTTCCCGGAGGTTCACCCCTCCACTTT.

The J gene is TRBJ1-3, the V gene TRBV29-1; weak D call: TRBD1 (6 bases). V was clipped by 5 bases and J by 2 bases, with 10 bases between them. The CDR3 covers 13 residues. The germline V gene has CDR1 SQVTM and CDR2 ANQGSEA. The CDR3 protein is CSVQQGTGNTIYF. Written as DNA, the CDR3 is TGCAGCGTTCAACAGGGTACTGGAAACACCATATATTTT.

This clonotype has a handful of counts. The V call is TRBV6-1, the J call TRBJ1-1, with 9 bases aligning to TRBD1. The CDR3 has 15 residues. Germline CDR1 reads MNHNS; CDR2 reads SASEGT. With V trimmed by 8 bases and J by 1 base, 8 bases remained unmatched. The CDR3 loop reads CASSFTGGANTEAFF. CDR3 DNA: TGTGCCAGCTCGTTCACAGGGGGCGCGAACACTGAAGCTTTCTTT.